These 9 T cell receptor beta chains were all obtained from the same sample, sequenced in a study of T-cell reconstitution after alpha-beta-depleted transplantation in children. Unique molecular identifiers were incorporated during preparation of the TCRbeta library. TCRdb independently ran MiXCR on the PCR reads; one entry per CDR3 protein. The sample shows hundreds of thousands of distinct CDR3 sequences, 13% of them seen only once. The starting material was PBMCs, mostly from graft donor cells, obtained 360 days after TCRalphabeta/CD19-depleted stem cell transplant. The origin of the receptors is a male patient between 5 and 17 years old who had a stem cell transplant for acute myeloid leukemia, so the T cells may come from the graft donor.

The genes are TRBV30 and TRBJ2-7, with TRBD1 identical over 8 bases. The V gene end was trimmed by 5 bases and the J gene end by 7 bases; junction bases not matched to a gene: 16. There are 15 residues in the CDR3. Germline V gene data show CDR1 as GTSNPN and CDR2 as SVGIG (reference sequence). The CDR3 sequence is CAWQRVGQGPKEQYF. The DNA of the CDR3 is TGTGCCTGGCAAAGGGTTGGACAGGGCCCTAAAGAGCAGTACTTC.

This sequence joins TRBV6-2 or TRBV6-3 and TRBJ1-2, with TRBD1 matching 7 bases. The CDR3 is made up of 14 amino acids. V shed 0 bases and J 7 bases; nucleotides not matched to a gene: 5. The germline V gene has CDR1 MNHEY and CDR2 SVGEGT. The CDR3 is CASSYSPGGLGYTF. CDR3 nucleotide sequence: TGTGCCAGCAGTTACTCTCCAGGGGGGCTTGGCTACACCTTC.

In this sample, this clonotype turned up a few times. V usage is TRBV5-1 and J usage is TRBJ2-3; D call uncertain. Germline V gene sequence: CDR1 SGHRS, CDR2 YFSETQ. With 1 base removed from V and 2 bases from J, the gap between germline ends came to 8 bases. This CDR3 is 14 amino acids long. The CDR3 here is CASSLWVHTDTQYF. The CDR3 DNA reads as TGCGCCAGCAGCTTGTGGGTACACACAGATACGCAGTATTTT.

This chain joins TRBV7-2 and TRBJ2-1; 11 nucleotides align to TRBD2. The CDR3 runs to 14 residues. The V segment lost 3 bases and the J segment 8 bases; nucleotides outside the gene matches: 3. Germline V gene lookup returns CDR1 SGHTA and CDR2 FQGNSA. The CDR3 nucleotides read TGTGCCAGCAGCTTTGGACTAGCGGGCGATGAGCAGTTCTTC. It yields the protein CASSFGLAGDEQFF.

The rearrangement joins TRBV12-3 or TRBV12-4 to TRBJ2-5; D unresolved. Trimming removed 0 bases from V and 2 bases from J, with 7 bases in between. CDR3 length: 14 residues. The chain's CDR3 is CASSLAPLQETQYF. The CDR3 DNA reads TGTGCCAGCAGTTTAGCACCTCTTCAAGAGACCCAGTACTTC.

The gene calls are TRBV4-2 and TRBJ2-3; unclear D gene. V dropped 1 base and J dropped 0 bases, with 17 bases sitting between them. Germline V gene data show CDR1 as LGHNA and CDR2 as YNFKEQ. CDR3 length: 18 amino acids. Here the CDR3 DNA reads TGTGCCAGCAGCCAAGTAAGGTCTCTCAAACCTAGCACAGATACGCAGTATTTT. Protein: CASSQVRSLKPSTDTQYF.

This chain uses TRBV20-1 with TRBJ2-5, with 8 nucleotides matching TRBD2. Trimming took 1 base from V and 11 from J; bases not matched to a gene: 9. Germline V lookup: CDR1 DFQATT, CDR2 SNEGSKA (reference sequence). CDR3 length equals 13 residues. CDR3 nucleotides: TGCAGTGCTAGAGTAGATGTCCGGGGGGGTCAGTACTTC. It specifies CSARVDVRGGQYF.

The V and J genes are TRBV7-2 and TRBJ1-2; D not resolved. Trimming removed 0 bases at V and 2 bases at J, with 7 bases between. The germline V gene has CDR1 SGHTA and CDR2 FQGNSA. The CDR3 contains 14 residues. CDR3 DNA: TGTGCCAGCAGCTTAGCAGGCGACAACTATGGCTACACCTTC. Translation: CASSLAGDNYGYTF.

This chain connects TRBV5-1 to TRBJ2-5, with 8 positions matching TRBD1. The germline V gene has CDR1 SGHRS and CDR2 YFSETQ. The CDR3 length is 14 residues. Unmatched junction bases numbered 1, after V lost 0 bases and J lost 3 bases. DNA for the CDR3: TGCGCCAGCAGCTTGGCGACAGGGGAAGAGACCCAGTACTTC. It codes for CASSLATGEETQYF.